The 9 T cell receptor beta chains below all came from one sample that was sequenced in a study of early T cells in non-severe SARS-CoV-2 infection. Using its own MiXCR run on the 5' RACE reads, TCRdb lists one record per CDR3 protein. The sample includes some 22,000 distinct CDR3 sequences, 5% seen only once; the top ten take 3.5% to 4.5%. Sequencing was carried out using whole blood. All receptors come from an adult who was a healthcare worker with PCR-confirmed SARS-CoV-2 infection or an uninfected control (not recorded which).

This clonotype is deemed medium-sized. The chain has TRBV6-6 and TRBJ1-2; D is possibly TRBD1 (5 bases). V lost 2 bases and J lost 0, with 7 bases in between. Per germline, CDR1 MNHNY and CDR2 SVGAGI (reference sequence). The CDR3 is 14 residues long. The CDR3 DNA follows: TGTGCCAGCAGTTACGGCAGGGCTAACTATGGCTACACCTTC. As protein: CASSYGRANYGYTF.

This clonotype was detected many times. The gene calls are TRBV29-1 and TRBJ2-5; D possibly corresponds to TRBD1 (5 bases). Germline V gives CDR1 SQVTM, CDR2 ANQGSEA. Between the trimmed V and J ends, which lost 0 bases and 3 bases, there was a span of 17 bases. The CDR3 is made up of 16 amino acids. CDR3 DNA: TGCAGCGTTGAAGATCCCACGAGCAGGGATAAAGAGACCCAGTACTTC. Its translation is CSVEDPTSRDKETQYF. Together with reference TRBV29-1 and TRBJ2-5, the CDR3 gives the full variable domain: SAVISQKPSRDICQRGTSLTIQCQVDSQVTMMFWYRQQPGQSLTLIATANQGSEATYESGFVIDKFPISRPNLTFSTLTVSNMSPEDSSIYLCSVEDPTSRDKETQYFGPGTRLLVL.

CDR3 in DNA: TGTGCCAGCAGCTTAGTAGGAGGGTCCAGCTATGGCTACACCTTC. It yields the protein CASSLVGGSSYGYTF. V and J are TRBV11-2 and TRBJ1-2, with D uncertain. V was clipped by 1 base and J by 4 bases, with 13 bases between them. Germline CDR1 is SGHAT and CDR2 is FQNNGV. The CDR3 covers 15 residues.

This clonotype appeared many times. The rearrangement joins TRBV10-3 to TRBJ2-7, with D possibly being TRBD2 (5 bases). The CDR3 sequence is 12 residues long. CDR1 and CDR2 (germline): ENHRY, SYGVKD. Trimming took off 8 bases at V and 0 bases at J, with 8 bases between the two ends. The CDR3 bases are TGTGCCATCGCCCGGGACTCCTACGAGCAGTACTTC. This sequence encodes CAIARDSYEQYF.

This clonotype was observed many times. The chain recombines TRBV20-1 with TRBJ2-1, with TRBD2 identical over 11 bases. Unmatched junction bases numbered 7, after V lost 6 bases and J lost 3 bases. The CDR3 consists of 15 residues. Germline-derived CDR1 and CDR2 are DFQATT and SNEGSKA (reference sequence). As DNA, the CDR3 is TGCAGTGCGCGAGCGACTAGCGGGGTCTACAATGAGCAGTTCTTC. Protein product: CSARATSGVYNEQFF.

This clonotype was seen repeatedly, ten times or more. The chain is built from TRBV19 and TRBJ2-1; 14 nucleotides agree with TRBD2. Germline CDR1 LNHDA, CDR2 SQIVND (reference sequence). The CDR3 consists of 16 residues. J gave up 13 bases and V 4 bases, and 12 bases lay outside the gene matches. CDR3 bases: TGTGCCAGTAGTACCCCCGGGACTAGCGGGGGTCAACTTCAGTTCTTC. Protein sequence: CASSTPGTSGGQLQFF.

The chain is built from TRBV7-8 and TRBJ1-1; D is unresolved. CDR1 and CDR2 (germline): SGHVS, FQNEAQ. V was cut by 5 bases and J by 6 bases, with 13 bases left in between. The CDR3 covers 13 residues. Written as DNA, the CDR3 is TGTGCCAGCAGCGAGGGAGGGTACCCTGAAGCTTTCTTT. Protein sequence: CASSEGGYPEAFF.

A few counts support this clonotype. V and J are TRBV6-1 and TRBJ1-2; 7 bases are a match to TRBD1. CDR3 length: 11 amino acids. CDR1 and CDR2 (germline): MNHNS, SASEGT. V was clipped by 8 bases and J by 3 bases; unmatched bases: 0. The CDR3 here is CASGTDYGYTF. DNA of the CDR3: TGTGCCAGCGGGACAGACTATGGCTACACCTTC.

This clonotype has a count of ten or more. V is TRBV29-1 and J is TRBJ2-7, with a tentative D call TRBD1 (5 bases). The CDR3 is 12 amino acids. CDR1 is SQVTM, CDR2 ANQGSEA, per germline. V shed 7 bases and J shed 0 bases, with 10 bases lying between them. The CDR3 nucleotides are TGCAGCGGGACACTTAACTCCTACGAGCAGTACTTC. Amino acid sequence: CSGTLNSYEQYF.